The 21 T cell receptor beta chains below come from one sample, sequenced in a study of blood T cell repertoires in COVID-19. Using immunoSEQ multiplex PCR, the repertoire was profiled, and TCRdb retains in-frame clones only, with some absent. Of about 98,000 clones listed, nearly 90% are singletons. Sample: peripheral blood. Source of these receptors: a man between 65 and 85 years old with acute or convalescent COVID-19.

A few counts support this clone. This chain links TRBV3-1 (or the pseudogene TRBV3-2) with TRBJ1-2; 11 nucleotides line up with TRBD1. The junction had 15 bases not matched to a gene; V was cut back by 4 bases and J by 5 bases. The V gene's germline CDR1 is LGHDT and CDR2 YNNKEL (reference sequence). The CDR3 extends over 18 amino acids. For the CDR3, the DNA is TGTGCCAGCAGCCGGCGACGGGACAGGGGGAGAACTGGGTATGGCTACACCTTC. This sequence encodes CASSRRRDRGRTGYGYTF.

The rearrangement uses TRBV4-1 and TRBJ2-3; TRBD1 is a possible D gene (6 bases). The germline CDR1 and CDR2 sequences are MGHRA and YSYEKL. The CDR3 covers 15 residues. V was clipped by 5 bases and J by 2 bases, with 14 bases between them. The CDR3 region is CASSYRDIYTDTQYF. The CDR3 region has the DNA TGCGCCAGCAGCTACCGGGACATATACACAGATACGCAGTATTTT.

The genes are TRBV19 and TRBJ2-2; 10 bases fit TRBD1. The CDR3 totals 18 residues. Losses at the gene ends were 3 bases for V and 0 bases for J; bases not matched to a gene: 7. The germline V gene encodes CDR1 LNHDA and CDR2 SQIVND (reference sequence). The DNA of the CDR3 is TGTGCCAGTAGTATTGGGGGACAGGGGATGGCGAACACCGGGGAGCTGTTTTTT. This translates into CASSIGGQGMANTGELFF.

This chain links TRBV11-3 with TRBJ1-4; 11 bases are a match to TRBD1. The CDR3 covers 15 residues. Trimming cost V 7 bases and J 8 bases; bases outside gene matches: 9. The germline gives CDR1 SGHNT, CDR2 YENEEA. The CDR3 sequence: CASTSHGTGGEKLFF. The CDR3 DNA reads as TGTGCCAGCACCTCTCACGGGACAGGGGGGGAAAAACTGTTTTTT.

This clone has a single count. The chain employs TRBV6-5 and TRBJ1-4, with TRBD1 as a possible D gene (6 bases). This CDR3 comprises 15 residues. Germline CDR1 and CDR2: MNHEY and SVGAGI. The V end was cut by 6 bases, the J end by 2 bases, with 13 bases between. The CDR3 region has the DNA TGTGCCAGCAGGGACAGTCTTTTTACTAATGAAAAACTGTTTTTT. Its protein is CASRDSLFTNEKLFF.

The V gene is TRBV11-2, the J gene TRBJ1-2; 9 bases fit TRBD1. Trimming took 4 bases from V and 3 from J; bases not matched to a gene: 9. Germline V lookup: CDR1 SGHAT, CDR2 FQNNGV. This CDR3 comprises 16 residues. CDR3 sequence reads: CASSSLDRGRDYGYTF. CDR3 DNA sequence: TGTGCCAGCAGCTCTTTGGACAGGGGTAGGGACTATGGCTACACCTTC. Full variable domain (outside the CDR3, taken from reference TRBV11-2 and TRBJ1-2): EAGVAQSPRYKIIEKRQSVAFWCNPISGHATLYWYQQILGQGPKLLIQFQNNGVVDDSQLPKDRFSAERLKGVDSTLKIQPAKLEDSAVYLCASSSLDRGRDYGYTFGSGTRLTVV.

The rearrangement uses TRBV11-2 and TRBJ2-1; TRBD1 matches 11 bases. CDR3 size: 17 residues. V shed 3 bases, J shed 0 bases, and the junction held 4 bases outside the gene matches. Germline loops: CDR1 SGHAT, CDR2 FQNNGV. The CDR3 nucleotides are TGTGCCAGCAGCTTCTGGACAGGGGGCGCCTCCTACAATGAGCAGTTCTTC. It translates to CASSFWTGGASYNEQFF.

This sequence joins TRBV27 and TRBJ2-5; D unresolved. The V end lost 0 bases, the J end lost 7 bases, and 9 bases lay between the germline ends. Per the germline V gene, CDR1 is MNHEY and CDR2 is SMNVEV (reference sequence). The CDR3 contains 13 residues. CDR3 nucleotides: TGTGCCAGCAGTTTATCAGCTACCTCGACCCAGTACTTC. This codes for CASSLSATSTQYF.

In this sample, this clone turned up once. The V gene is TRBV5-1, the J gene TRBJ1-2; D gene uncertain. The ends were cut back, 2 bases at V and 4 bases at J, with 15 bases in the middle. The length of the CDR3 is 15 residues. Per germline, CDR1 SGHRS and CDR2 YFSETQ. The CDR3 region is CASSFSPGVLYGYTF. The CDR3 coding sequence is TGCGCCAGCAGCTTCTCCCCCGGGGTCCTCTATGGCTACACCTTC.

The rearrangement joins TRBV5-5 to TRBJ1-1; 8 positions agree with TRBD1. V lost 4 bases to trimming and J lost 2 bases; unmatched junction nucleotides: 4. The CDR3 length is 14 residues. Per the germline V gene, CDR1 is SGHKS and CDR2 is YYEKEE (reference sequence). The CDR3: CASSNDRGNTEAFF. Here the CDR3 DNA reads TGTGCCAGCAGCAACGACAGGGGAAACACTGAAGCTTTCTTT.

J is TRBJ2-2 and V is TRBV24-1; 9 positions agree with TRBD1. V shed 4 bases and J 2 bases; nucleotides not matched to a gene: 4. The CDR3 loop spans 16 amino acids. Looked up from germline, CDR1 is KGHDR and CDR2 is SFDVKD. CDR3 in amino acids: CATSDRDRANTGELFF. In DNA, the CDR3 is TGTGCCACCAGTGACAGGGACAGGGCTAACACCGGGGAGCTGTTTTTT.

V is TRBV18 and J is TRBJ1-4; D not certain. The CDR3 loop spans 13 amino acids. CDR1 and CDR2 from the germline V gene are KGHSH and LQKENI. The V end was cut by 3 bases, the J end by 6 bases, with 8 bases between. This chain's CDR3 is CASSPNLDEKLFF. The CDR3 DNA sequence: TGTGCCAGCTCACCGAATTTAGATGAAAAACTGTTTTTT.

The table lists this clone with a count of one. The chain carries TRBV2 and TRBJ1-5; 10 nucleotides agree with TRBD1. V dropped 5 bases and J dropped 6; count of bases not matched to a gene: 7. This CDR3 spans 15 amino acids. Germline V CDR1 and CDR2: SNHLY, FYNNEI. The CDR3 nucleotides read TGTGCCAGCAGTTTACGACAGGGGGCAAGTCAGCCCCAGCATTTT. Residues: CASSLRQGASQPQHF. Drawing the rest from reference TRBV2 and TRBJ1-5, the complete variable domain is EPEVTQTPSHQVTQMGQEVILRCVPISNHLYFYWYRQILGQKVEFLVSFYNNEISEKSEIFDDQFSVERPDGSNFTLKIRSTKLEDSAMYFCASSLRQGASQPQHFGDGTRLSIL.

The chain recombines TRBV5-1 with TRBJ2-3; no clear D. V gave up 0 bases and J gave up 4 bases, with 9 bases separating them. Germline CDR1 is SGHRS and CDR2 is YFSETQ. The CDR3 has 14 residues. CDR3 sequence (DNA): TGCGCCAGCAGCTTGGAGTTAGAATCAGATACGCAGTATTTT. Translated: CASSLELESDTQYF. Complete variable domain (other parts from reference TRBV5-1 and TRBJ2-3): KAGVTQTPRYLIKTRGQQVTLSCSPISGHRSVSWYQQTPGQGLQFLFEYFSETQRNKGNFPGRFSGRQFSNSRSEMNVSTLELGDSALYLCASSLELESDTQYFGPGTRLTVL.

This clone was picked up a small number of times. This chain uses TRBV4-2 with TRBJ1-5; D perhaps matches TRBD1 (5 bases). There are 16 residues in the CDR3. Germline CDR1 is LGHNA and CDR2 is YNFKEQ. Trimming left V 2 bases short and J 3 bases short, with 14 bases between. CDR3 in amino acids: CASSQSGDASNQPQHF. Written as DNA, the CDR3 is TGTGCCAGCAGCCAATCGGGGGACGCCTCCAATCAGCCCCAGCATTTT.

V usage is TRBV24-1 and J usage is TRBJ2-1; 10 bases are shared with TRBD2. J was trimmed by 7 bases and V by 4 bases; bases with no gene match: 6. The CDR3 length is 15 residues. The germline gives CDR1 KGHDR, CDR2 SFDVKD. The CDR3 loop is CATSDKAGGRNEQFF. CDR3 DNA sequence: TGTGCCACCAGTGACAAAGCGGGGGGGAGAAATGAGCAGTTCTTC.

The genes are TRBV10-3 and TRBJ1-1; 8 bases match TRBD1. CDR3 length equals 15 residues. CDR1 is ENHRY, CDR2 SYGVKD, per germline. J gave up 2 bases and V 5 bases, and 7 bases lay outside the gene matches. CDR3 in DNA: TGTGCCATCAGTTTCAGGACAGGGAGAAACACTGAAGCTTTCTTT. Its protein is CAISFRTGRNTEAFF.

The chain has TRBV5-1 and TRBJ2-1, with D possibly TRBD1 on 6 matching bases. With 5 bases removed from V and 4 bases from J, the gap between germline ends came to 13 bases. The germline V gene has CDR1 SGHRS and CDR2 YFSETQ. This CDR3 is 14 amino acids long. The CDR3 DNA sequence: TGCGCCAGCAGTCAGGGGTACCAATACAATGAGCAGTTCTTC. Translating it yields CASSQGYQYNEQFF.

CDR3 protein: CASSFISGFTDTQYF. CDR3 in DNA: TGCGCCAGCAGCTTCATTAGCGGCTTCACAGATACGCAGTATTTT. The chain recombines TRBV5-1 with TRBJ2-3; weak D call: TRBD2 (6 bases). The CDR3 runs 15 residues. Per germline, CDR1 SGHRS and CDR2 YFSETQ. The V end was cut by 2 bases, the J end by 2 bases, with 12 bases between. The full variable domain, completed using reference TRBV5-1 and TRBJ2-3, is KAGVTQTPRYLIKTRGQQVTLSCSPISGHRSVSWYQQTPGQGLQFLFEYFSETQRNKGNFPGRFSGRQFSNSRSEMNVSTLELGDSALYLCASSFISGFTDTQYFGPGTRLTVL.

The count of this clone is one. This chain's CDR3 is CASSLEVRRTGLNEKLFF. In DNA, the CDR3 is TGCGCCAGCAGCTTGGAAGTTAGGCGGACAGGGCTTAATGAAAAACTGTTTTTT. V is TRBV5-1 and J is TRBJ1-4; 8 positions agree with TRBD1. The CDR3 contains 18 residues. Germline V gene sequence: CDR1 SGHRS, CDR2 YFSETQ. V dropped 0 bases and J dropped 4; count of bases not matched to a gene: 11.

This CDR3 is CATSDYHRTSGEETQYF. The CDR3 nucleotides are TGTGCCACCAGTGATTACCACCGGACTAGCGGGGAAGAGACCCAGTACTTC. This chain links TRBV24-1 with TRBJ2-5, with 12 bases aligning to TRBD2. V lost 2 bases, J lost 3 bases, and 6 bases stayed unmatched. The CDR3 contains 17 residues. Germline V gene sequence: CDR1 KGHDR, CDR2 SFDVKD.